A single T cell receptor beta chain is shown here with its context. This clonotype has a handful of counts. Its cognate antigen has yet to be identified. Within one base of it there is no much larger clone, and no base qualities were kept. The trim is 4 bases for V and 4 bases for J, with a gap of 19 bases between the germline ends. Including cysteine and phenylalanine, the CDR3 has 15 amino acids. CDR3 DNA is the only sequence kept; it has 45 bases, read in frame from the first base. CDR1 SQVTM and CDR2 ANQGSEA are derived from the germline V gene. Instrument on record: Illumina NovaSeq 6000. Using 5'RACE with constant-segment primers, TCRalpha and TCRbeta cDNA libraries were constructed, with sample barcodes and unique molecular identifiers added in the process. Trizol reagent was used to extract RNA from every sample. Amplification of the libraries took two PCR steps, and the second step added a second sample barcode plus Illumina TruSeq adapters. The libraries were sequenced on an Illumina NovaSeq using 2 x 150 bp paired-end reads. The authors processed their data as follows. With migec v1.2.7, reads were demultiplexed and then collapsed into UMI-guided consensus sequences. With mixcr v2.1.11, UMI consensuses were aligned to TRA and TRB V and J templates and assembled into clonotypes. Clonotypes were classified as expanded or contracted when called significant by both edgeR and NoisET, with noise models trained on biological replicates. For edgeR calls, the cutoffs were a false discovery rate-adjusted p below 0.01 and a log2 fold-change threshold of 1. As an exploratory analysis of dynamics, max-normalized trajectories of the 1000 most abundant clonotypes were examined by PCA with hierarchical clustering. Separately sequenced CD4+ and CD8+ repertoires were used to assign the CD4 or CD8 phenotype of responding clones. The public reads were quality trimmed at Q25 with fastp and then assembled into clones with MiXCR by TCRdb, keeping productive beta chains. Rows matching on CDR3 protein sequence are summarized as one entry with the most common DNA and genes. The V and J calls were determined by TCRdb, not by the authors. In this sample the table shows around 200,000 distinct CDR3 sequences, 20% to 25% of which occur a single time. Roughly 23% of the sample lies in the top ten.

The sample originates from a study of T-cell memory formation after mild COVID-19 (dated by TCRdb to the early 2020s). Regarding the complete study: Most TCR sequence clusters were specific to one of the two donors. The cohort was made up of two young adult volunteers, one female and one male, who were previously healthy. Longitudinal TCRalpha and TCRbeta repertoire sequencing tracked T-cell clones expanding and contracting after mild COVID-19 in two donors.

On the study overall, not on this receptor specifically: Clones contracting from day 15 to 85 had balanced CD4/CD8 phenotypes, while a second wave expanding from day 15 to 37 was biased towards CD4+. SARS-CoV-2 specificity was not confirmed for the second-wave clones peaking on day 37. The study covered only a couple of mild cases, and larger cohorts including severe cases with pre-infection samples were considered necessary. Contracting CD4+ clones were found mainly in CM and EM memory subsets, while CD8+ clones were enriched in EMRA. Some responding clones were detected in pre-infection memory, suggesting pre-existing cross-reactive memory T cells joined the SARS-CoV-2 response.

PBMCs were isolated by Ficoll-Paque density gradient centrifugation. The rearranged segments are TRBV29-1 and TRBJ1-2; TRBD1 is a possible D gene, resting on 6 matching bases. The TCR sequence derives from an adult woman who had mild COVID-19 (a few samples of this study predate the infection). The sample titles of this study are shuffled in the database, so cell type and time point are left out; the donor was told from shared clones. The material sequenced was PBMCs or a T cell subset sorted from them (not recorded which). The sequenced DNA: TGCAGCGTTGTGGAGGGTACAGGGTCCGTCTATGGCTACACCTTC. This yields the protein CSVVEGTGSVYGYTF.